Listed here are 9 T cell receptor beta chains from one sample, sequenced in a study of blood T cell repertoires in COVID-19. The table came from immunoSEQ multiplex PCR; TCRdb's copy has only in-frame clones and leaves some out. The repertoire holds some 200,000 clones, with around nine tenths as singletons. The sample taken for sequencing was peripheral blood. Source of these receptors: a woman under 30 who had recovered from COVID-19.

The V call is TRBV7-2, the J call TRBJ1-6, with 7 bases aligning to TRBD1. V gave up 3 bases and J gave up 7 bases; unmatched junction bases: 6. CDR1 and CDR2 (germline): SGHTA, FQGNSA. The CDR3 is 15 residues long. As DNA, the CDR3 is TGTGCCAGCAGCTTTCTAGGGGGCATGAATTCACCCCTCCACTTT. Protein sequence: CASSFLGGMNSPLHF.

CDR3 residues: CASSLPLTGSVGEAFF. CDR3 DNA: TGTGCCAGCAGCTTACCCCTGACAGGGTCTGTTGGTGAAGCTTTCTTT. The chain links TRBV7-9 to TRBJ1-1; TRBD1 matches at 7 bases. Trimming at V came to 2 bases and at J to 7 bases, leaving 13 bases not matched to a gene. Germline values: CDR1 SEHNR, CDR2 FQNEAQ (reference sequence). This CDR3 region has 16 residues.

The gene calls are TRBV7-6 and TRBJ2-2; 10 bases map to TRBD1. Germline V gives CDR1 SGHVS, CDR2 FNYEAQ. The V segment lost 4 bases and the J segment 5 bases; nucleotides outside the gene matches: 7. The CDR3 is 16 residues long. The CDR3: CASSSPGQGKTGELFF. CDR3 nucleotides: TGTGCCAGCAGCTCGCCGGGACAGGGGAAGACCGGGGAGCTGTTTTTT.

V usage is TRBV2 and J usage is TRBJ2-7; no clear D gene. CDR1 SNHLY and CDR2 FYNNEI come from the germline V gene. V lost 0 bases, J lost 2 bases, and 8 bases lay in between. The CDR3 has 14 amino acids. CDR3 protein: CASSEALGTYEQYF. DNA of the CDR3: TGTGCCAGCAGTGAAGCTCTAGGCACCTACGAGCAGTACTTC.

The V gene is TRBV7-9, the J gene TRBJ1-5; 8 bases are a match to TRBD1. The V gene's germline CDR1 is SEHNR and CDR2 FQNEAQ (reference sequence). The CDR3 totals 15 residues. The junction had 4 bases not matched to a gene; V was cut back by 4 bases and J by 2 bases. Written as DNA, the CDR3 is TGTGCCAGCAGCTGGACAGGGAATGGCAATCAGCCCCAGCATTTT. It is translated as CASSWTGNGNQPQHF. Using reference TRBV7-9 and TRBJ1-5 for the parts outside the CDR3, the full variable domain is DTGVSQNPRHKITKRGQNVTFRCDPISEHNRLYWYRQTLGQGPEFLTYFQNEAQLEKSRLLSDRFSAERPKGSFSTLEIQRTEQGDSAMYLCASSWTGNGNQPQHFGDGTRLSIL.

This clone was observed once. V and J are TRBV5-1 and TRBJ2-3, with TRBD2 matching 14 bases. J was trimmed by 4 bases and V by 4 bases; bases with no gene match: 17. The germline V gene encodes CDR1 SGHRS and CDR2 YFSETQ. This CDR3 spans 20 amino acids. CDR3 region: CASSLAHSTSGRGGADTQYF. CDR3 nucleotides: TGCGCCAGCAGCCTAGCCCACTCGACTAGCGGGAGGGGCGGAGCAGATACGCAGTATTTT.

The CDR3 here is CASSYRDNSPLHF. The CDR3 DNA sequence: TGTGCCAGCAGCTACAGGGATAATTCACCCCTCCACTTT. The gene calls are TRBV27 and TRBJ1-6; TRBD1 is a possible D gene (6 bases). V lost 6 bases, J lost 5 bases, and 8 bases lay in between. Germline-derived CDR1 and CDR2 are MNHEY and SMNVEV (reference sequence). The CDR3 is 13 residues long.

The V and J genes are TRBV5-1 and TRBJ2-1; 7 nucleotides line up with TRBD2. This CDR3 is built from 13 residues. Per the germline V gene, CDR1 is SGHRS and CDR2 is YFSETQ. Trimming removed 1 base from V and 9 bases from J; junction bases left unmatched: 4. DNA of the CDR3: TGCGCCAGCAGCTTGACTAGCGTCGCTGAGCAGTTCTTC. Translation gives CASSLTSVAEQFF.

The chain uses TRBV19 and TRBJ2-5; 9 bases match TRBD1. Unmatched junction bases numbered 6, after V lost 7 bases and J lost 3 bases. There are 14 residues in the CDR3. Germline CDR1 reads LNHDA; CDR2 reads SQIVND (reference sequence). As DNA, the CDR3 is TGTGCCAGTACACAGGGGGCGAGGAAAGAGACCCAGTACTTC. Protein: CASTQGARKETQYF.